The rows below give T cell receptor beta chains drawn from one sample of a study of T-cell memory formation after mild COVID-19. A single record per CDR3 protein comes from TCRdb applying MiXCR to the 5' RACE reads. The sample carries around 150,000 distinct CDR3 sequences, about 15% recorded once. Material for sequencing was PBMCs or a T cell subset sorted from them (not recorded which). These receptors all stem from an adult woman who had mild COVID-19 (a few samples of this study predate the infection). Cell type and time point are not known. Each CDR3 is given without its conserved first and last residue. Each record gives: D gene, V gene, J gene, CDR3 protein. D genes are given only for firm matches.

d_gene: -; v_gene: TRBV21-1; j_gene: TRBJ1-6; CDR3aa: ASRARPGQGYSPLH
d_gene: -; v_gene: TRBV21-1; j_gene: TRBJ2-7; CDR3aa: ASRKQIKGLAAPSYEQY
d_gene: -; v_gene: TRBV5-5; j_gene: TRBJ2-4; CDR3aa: ASSASAGQDLAKNIQY
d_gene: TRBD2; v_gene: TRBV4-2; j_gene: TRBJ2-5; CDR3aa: ASSQGEGLETQY
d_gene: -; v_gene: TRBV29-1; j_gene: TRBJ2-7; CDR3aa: SVERAGEGYEQY
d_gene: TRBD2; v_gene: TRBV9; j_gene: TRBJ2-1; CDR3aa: ASRWTSGSHEQF
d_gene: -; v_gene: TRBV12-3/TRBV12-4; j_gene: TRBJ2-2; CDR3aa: ASTQGPGELF
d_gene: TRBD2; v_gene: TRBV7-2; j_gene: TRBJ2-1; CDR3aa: ASSSGLAGGRANEQF
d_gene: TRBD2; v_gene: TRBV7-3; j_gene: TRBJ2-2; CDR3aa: ASAREAHTGELF
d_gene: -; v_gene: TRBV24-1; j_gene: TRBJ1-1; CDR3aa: ATSAGSNTEAF
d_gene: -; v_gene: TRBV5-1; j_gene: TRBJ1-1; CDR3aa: ASSPWGEHTEAF
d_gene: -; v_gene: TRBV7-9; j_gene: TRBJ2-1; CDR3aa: ASSLAPSAYNEQF
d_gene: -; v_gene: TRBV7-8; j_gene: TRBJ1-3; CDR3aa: ASSDRAWGNTIY
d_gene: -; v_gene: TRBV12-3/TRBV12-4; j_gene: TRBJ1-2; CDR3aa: ASSFAGARGYT
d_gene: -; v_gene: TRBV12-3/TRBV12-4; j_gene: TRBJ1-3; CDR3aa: ASSDTAKRTIY
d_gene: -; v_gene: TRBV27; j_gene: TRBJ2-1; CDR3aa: ASSSLASGSGRGEQF
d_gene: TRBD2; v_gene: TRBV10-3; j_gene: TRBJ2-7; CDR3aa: AIRTLKTSGSPYEQY
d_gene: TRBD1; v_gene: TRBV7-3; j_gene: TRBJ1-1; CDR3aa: ASSLSHRGYTEAF
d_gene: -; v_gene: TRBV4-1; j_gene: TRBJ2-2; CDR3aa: ASSQETPWTGRAGELF
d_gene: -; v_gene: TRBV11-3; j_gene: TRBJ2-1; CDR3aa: ASSLEYNEQF
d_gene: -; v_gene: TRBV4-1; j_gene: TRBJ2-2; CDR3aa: ASSQDGSGNTGELF
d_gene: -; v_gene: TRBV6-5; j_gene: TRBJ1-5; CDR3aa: ASSNGALGQPQH
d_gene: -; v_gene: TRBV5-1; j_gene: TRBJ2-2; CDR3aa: ASSETGVTGELF
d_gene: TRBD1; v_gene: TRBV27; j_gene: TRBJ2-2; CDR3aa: ASSSGTVNTGELF
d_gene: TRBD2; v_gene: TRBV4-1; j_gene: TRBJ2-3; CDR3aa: ASSQGRGGVDTQY
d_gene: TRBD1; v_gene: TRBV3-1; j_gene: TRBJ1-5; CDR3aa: ASSPGQGFLAQH
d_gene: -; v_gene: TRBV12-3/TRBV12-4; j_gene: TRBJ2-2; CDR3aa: ASSPLGDTGELF
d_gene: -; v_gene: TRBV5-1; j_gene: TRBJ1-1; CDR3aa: ASSFNRDKKAF
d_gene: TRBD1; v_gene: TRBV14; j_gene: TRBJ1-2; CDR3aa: ASSQEQGAFYGYT
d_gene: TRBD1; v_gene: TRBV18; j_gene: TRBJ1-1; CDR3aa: ASSRGTDENTEAF
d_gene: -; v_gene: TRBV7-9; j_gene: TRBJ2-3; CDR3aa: ATRHLTDTQY
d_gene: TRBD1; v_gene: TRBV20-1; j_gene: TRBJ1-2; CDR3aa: SARVPGLVGQGIPYGYT
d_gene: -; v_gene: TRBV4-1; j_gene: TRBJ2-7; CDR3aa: ASSQDRVGSYEQY
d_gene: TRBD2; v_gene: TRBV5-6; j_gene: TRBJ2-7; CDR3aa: ASSLLAGVAYEQY
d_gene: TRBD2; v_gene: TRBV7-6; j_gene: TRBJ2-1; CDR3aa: ASSFGTSGGSEQF
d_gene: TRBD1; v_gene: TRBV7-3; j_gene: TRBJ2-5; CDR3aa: ASSKTGYGETQY
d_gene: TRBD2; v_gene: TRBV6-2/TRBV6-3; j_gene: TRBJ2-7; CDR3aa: ASSYLAGGPYEQY
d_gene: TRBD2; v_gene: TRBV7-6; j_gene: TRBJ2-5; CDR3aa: ASSPSGTSVQETQY
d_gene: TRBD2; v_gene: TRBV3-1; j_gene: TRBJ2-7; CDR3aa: ASSQGVGLASIYEQY
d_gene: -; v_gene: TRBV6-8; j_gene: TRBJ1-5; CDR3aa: ASSYPCGGVRNQPQH
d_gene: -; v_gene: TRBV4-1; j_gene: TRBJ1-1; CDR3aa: ASSQGPGMNTEAF
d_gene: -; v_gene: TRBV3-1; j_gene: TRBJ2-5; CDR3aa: ASSPAGGLQETQY
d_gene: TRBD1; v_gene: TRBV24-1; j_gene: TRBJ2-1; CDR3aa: ATSRSGTGVGNEQF
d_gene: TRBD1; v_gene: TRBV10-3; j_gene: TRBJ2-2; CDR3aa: AIRAGTAETGELF
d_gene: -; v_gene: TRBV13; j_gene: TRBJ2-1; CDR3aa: ASSLAGERDEQF
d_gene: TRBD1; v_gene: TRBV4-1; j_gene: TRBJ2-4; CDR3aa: ASSQGEGQGRNIQY
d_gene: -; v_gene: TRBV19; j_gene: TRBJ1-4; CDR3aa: ASSILSGETTQELF
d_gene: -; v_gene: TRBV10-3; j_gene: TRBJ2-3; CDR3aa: ATTKREGADTQY
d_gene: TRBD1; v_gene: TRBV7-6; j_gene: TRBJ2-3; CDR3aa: ASSSRRDRGTDTQY